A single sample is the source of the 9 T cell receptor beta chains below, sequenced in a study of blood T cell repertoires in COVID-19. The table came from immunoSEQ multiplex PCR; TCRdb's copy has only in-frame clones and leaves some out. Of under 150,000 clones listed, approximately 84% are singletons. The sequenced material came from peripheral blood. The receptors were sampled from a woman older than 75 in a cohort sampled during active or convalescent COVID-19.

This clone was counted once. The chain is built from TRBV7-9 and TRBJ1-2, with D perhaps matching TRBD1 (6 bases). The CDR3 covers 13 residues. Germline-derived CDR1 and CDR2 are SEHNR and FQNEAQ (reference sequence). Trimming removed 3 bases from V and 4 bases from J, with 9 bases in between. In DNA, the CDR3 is TGTGCCAGCAGCTTCACAGGGCCCTATGGCTACACCTTC. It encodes CASSFTGPYGYTF.

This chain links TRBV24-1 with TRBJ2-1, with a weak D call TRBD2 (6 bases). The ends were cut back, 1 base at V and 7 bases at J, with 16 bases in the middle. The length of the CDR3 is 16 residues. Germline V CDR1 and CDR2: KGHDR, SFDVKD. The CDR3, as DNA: TGTGCCACCAGTGATTTTCTGGCGGGGTTGGGGAATGAGCAGTTCTTC. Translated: CATSDFLAGLGNEQFF.

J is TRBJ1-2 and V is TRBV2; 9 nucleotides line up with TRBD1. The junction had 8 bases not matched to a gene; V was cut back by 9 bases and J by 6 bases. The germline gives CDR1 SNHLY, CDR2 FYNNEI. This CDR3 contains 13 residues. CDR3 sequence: CARNRDRVHGYTF. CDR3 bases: TGTGCCAGGAACCGGGACAGGGTTCATGGCTACACCTTC.

The chain's CDR3 is CAISGSVGTGGYEQYV. The CDR3 DNA is TGTGCCATCAGTGGTTCAGTAGGGACAGGGGGCTACGAGCAGTACGTC. This chain links TRBV10-3 with TRBJ2-7; 11 positions agree with TRBD1. Germline values: CDR1 ENHRY, CDR2 SYGVKD. The CDR3 extends over 16 amino acids. Unmatched junction bases numbered 8, after V lost 4 bases and J lost 3 bases.

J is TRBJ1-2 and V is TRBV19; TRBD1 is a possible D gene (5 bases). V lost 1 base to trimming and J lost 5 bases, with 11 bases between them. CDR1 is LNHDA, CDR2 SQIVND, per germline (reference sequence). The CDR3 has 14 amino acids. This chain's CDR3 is CASSIALGLYGYTF. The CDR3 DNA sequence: TGTGCCAGTAGTATAGCCCTGGGACTTTATGGCTACACCTTC. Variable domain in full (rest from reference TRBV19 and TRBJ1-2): DGGITQSPKYLFRKEGQNVTLSCEQNLNHDAMYWYRQDPGQGLRLIYYSQIVNDFQKGDIAEGYSVSREKKESFPLTVTSAQKNPTAFYLCASSIALGLYGYTFGSGTRLTVV.

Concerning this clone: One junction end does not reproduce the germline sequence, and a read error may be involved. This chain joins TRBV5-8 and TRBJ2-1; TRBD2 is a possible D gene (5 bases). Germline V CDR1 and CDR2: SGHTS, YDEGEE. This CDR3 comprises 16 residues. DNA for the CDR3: TGTGCCAGCAGTTTGGGTCGGCGCCTTGGCGCGGGTGAGCAGTTCTTC. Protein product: CASSLGRRLGAGEQFF.

This CDR3 is CASSPRLDWDRVLDTEAFF. The CDR3, as DNA: TGCGCCAGCAGCCCACGCTTGGATTGGGACAGGGTGTTGGACACTGAAGCTTTCTTT. The chain recombines TRBV5-1 with TRBJ1-1, with TRBD1 identical over 9 bases. The CDR3 has 19 amino acids. Unmatched junction bases numbered 19, after V lost 4 bases and J lost 3 bases. Looked up from germline, CDR1 is SGHRS and CDR2 is YFSETQ.

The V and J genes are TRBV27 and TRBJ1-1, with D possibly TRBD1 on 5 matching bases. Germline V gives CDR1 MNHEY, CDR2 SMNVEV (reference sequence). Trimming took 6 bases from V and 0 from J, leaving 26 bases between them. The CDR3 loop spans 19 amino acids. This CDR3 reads CASRPIPLWRGGVNTEAFF. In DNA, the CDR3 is TGTGCCAGCAGACCAATTCCCCTATGGAGGGGCGGCGTGAACACTGAAGCTTTCTTT.

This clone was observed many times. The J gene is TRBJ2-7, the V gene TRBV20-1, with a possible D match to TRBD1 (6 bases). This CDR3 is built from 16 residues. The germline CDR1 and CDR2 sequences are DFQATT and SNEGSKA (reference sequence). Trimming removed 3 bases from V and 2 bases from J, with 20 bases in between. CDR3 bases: TGCAGTGCTAGTTATTTAGGAGACAGGAGAACCTACGAGCAGTACTTC. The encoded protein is CSASYLGDRRTYEQYF.